This T cell receptor (beta chain) is drawn from a study of blood T cell repertoires in COVID-19 (dated by TCRdb to the early 2020s). Background for the entire study: The collaborator samples originated in the United States, Italy and Spain and spanned the acute and convalescent phases of COVID-19. The repertoires were made available in a free public database intended to serve as a resource for research on the immune response to SARS-CoV-2. Where HLA class I and class II types were available, the types were taken from metadata supplied by the sample provider, not from assay-based typing. The samples were drawn from two sources: the first 160 participants of the ongoing ImmuneRACE study, and 1,000 to 1,500 subjects contributed by 6 global collaborators. The dataset comprised deeply sampled blood TCRbeta repertoires from subjects exposed to, actively infected with, or recovered from COVID-19. The material from the prospective study consisted of cDNA or gDNA derived from T cells, B-cell-depleted T cells, or PBMCs. A de-identified subject ID, COVID-19 status, age in years and sex were almost always included in the sample metadata.

Collaborating institutions collected whole blood in K2EDTA tubes following their own protocols. For TCRbeta analysis, collaborator samples were shipped as frozen whole blood, as isolated PBMCs, or as DNA extracted from either sample type. TCRbeta CDR3 regions were amplified from genomic DNA using the immunoSEQ Assay, a bias-controlled multiplex PCR. The authors processed their data as follows. Within the assay, amplification of reference gene primers was used to estimate how many nucleated cells each sample contained. To quantify the absolute abundance of each unique TCRbeta CDR3 rearrangement, sequence reads were collapsed and filtered. Productive Simpson clonality was computed per sample as the square root of Simpson's diversity index over productive rearrangements. The clones in this table, taken by TCRdb from immuneACCESS, are in-frame only. Not every clone is retained; where verified, under half of the shortfall comes from an unresolved V gene, and the cause of the rest is unknown. That table gives V, J and clone size, and the DNA gave D and trimming. The sample table records 120,000 or so clones; approximately 90% of these occur just once. Together, the top ten hold 1.5% to 1.7% of the sample.

In regard to this clone: Its antigen remains undetermined. No base qualities exist here, and no much larger clone lies one base off it.

On the study overall, not on this receptor specifically: The amount of clinical and demographic metadata varied by source and participant and was provided uncurated.

Sequencing used peripheral blood. The clonotype was recovered from a human donor in a cohort sampled during active COVID-19.

The CDR3 protein is CATSDSKRGGSYEQYF. Here is the DNA: TGTGCCACCAGTGATTCGAAGCGGGGCGGTTCCTACGAGCAGTACTTC. This chain is built from TRBV24-1 and TRBJ2-7, and TRBD2 matches 7 of the central bases. CDR1 and CDR2, per the germline V gene, are KGHDR and SFDVKD. V is trimmed back by 2 bases and J by 1 base, and the junction contains 7 bases that no gene match accounts for. The CDR3 runs 16 residues from the cysteine to the phenylalanine. CDR3 DNA only is kept here, 48 bases in frame from base 1.